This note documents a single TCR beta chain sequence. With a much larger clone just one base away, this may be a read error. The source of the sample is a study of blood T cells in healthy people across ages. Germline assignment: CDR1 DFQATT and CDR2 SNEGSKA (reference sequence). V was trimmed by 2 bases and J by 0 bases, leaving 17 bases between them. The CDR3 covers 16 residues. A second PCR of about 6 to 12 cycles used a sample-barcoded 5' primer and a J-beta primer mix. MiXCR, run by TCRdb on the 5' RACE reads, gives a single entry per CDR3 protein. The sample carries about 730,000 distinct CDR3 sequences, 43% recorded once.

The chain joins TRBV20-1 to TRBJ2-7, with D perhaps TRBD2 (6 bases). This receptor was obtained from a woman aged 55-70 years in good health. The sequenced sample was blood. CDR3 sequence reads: CSARPHVGGSSYEQYF. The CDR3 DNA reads TGCAGTGCTAGACCCCACGTGGGGGGTAGCTCCTACGAGCAGTACTTC.